This TCR beta chain is from a study of PD-1 blockade in classical Hodgkin lymphoma. The study, taken as a whole, reports: Unlike CD8+ TCR diversity, which did not rise significantly by C4D1, CD4+ TCR diversity did. Newly diagnosed patients were reported to exhibit reduced baseline TCR diversity relative to healthy donors. Newly diagnosed and completely responding patients shared comparable baseline diversity.

After autologous stem cell transplantation all patients relapsed, and prior brentuximab vedotin exposure differed between cohorts. Best responses included complete response and partial response; otherwise, the best response was progressive disease. Regarding this clone: Its cognate antigen is unknown.

Here immunoSEQ multiplex PCR was the method, and the copy in TCRdb shows in-frame clones only, minus some. The sample shows 25,000 to 30,000 clones, 70% to 75% of them seen only once. This clonotype was obtained from a human donor with classical Hodgkin lymphoma. This sample comprised peripheral blood mononuclear cells (PBMCs), obtained before the second cycle of nivolumab.

The CDR3 DNA reads as TGTGCCAGTAGTATAGATCTTGGGGATCAGCCCCAGCATTTT. It yields the protein CASSIDLGDQPQHF. This chain joins TRBV19 and TRBJ1-5; D is undetermined. Trimming stripped 0 bases from V and 5 bases from J, with 8 bases between. The germline CDR1 and CDR2 sequences are LNHDA and SQIVND (reference sequence). The CDR3 is 14 amino acids.